These 18 T cell receptor beta chains share one sample of origin, sequenced in a study of graft-versus-host responses after intestinal transplantation. These receptors lack a known antigen. The repertoire was sequenced with immunoSEQ multiplex PCR; TCRdb's copy has only in-frame clones and lacks some. The sample contains some 95,000 clones, 91% of which appear only once. The sequencing used unstimulated CD8+ T cells sorted from spleen or lymph node cells, collected before intestinal transplant. The source is a human donor who received an intestinal transplant.

This rearrangement joins TRBV2 to TRBJ2-5; D remains unclear. Germline-derived CDR1 and CDR2 are SNHLY and FYNNEI. V lost 2 bases and J 1 base, leaving 11 bases between the germline ends. The CDR3 has 15 amino acids. The CDR3 nucleotides read TGTGCCAGCAGTGAATCTCTACAGCCCCAAGAGACCCAGTACTTC. Translated, it gives CASSESLQPQETQYF.

The rearrangement joins TRBV20-1 to TRBJ1-3; no reliable D call. The V gene lost 3 bases and the J gene lost 3 bases, with 3 bases spanning the gap. The CDR3 loop spans 11 amino acids. Germline CDR1 DFQATT, CDR2 SNEGSKA (reference sequence). DNA of the CDR3: TGCAGTGCTAGCGGTGGAAACACCATATATTTT. Translated, it gives CSASGGNTIYF.

This chain links TRBV6-1 with TRBJ2-7, with D perhaps matching TRBD1 (6 bases). The CDR3 has 15 amino acids. Germline CDR1 MNHNS, CDR2 SASEGT. The ends were cut back, 2 bases at V and 3 bases at J, with 14 bases in the middle. CDR3 loop: CASSETGSGDYEQYF. DNA of the CDR3: TGTGCCAGCAGTGAAACCGGGTCAGGGGACTACGAGCAGTACTTC.

V gene TRBV7-8 combines with J gene TRBJ1-1, with 10 bases that match TRBD1. The CDR3 contains 15 residues. From germline, CDR1 is SGHVS and CDR2 FQNEAQ. V shed 5 bases and J 3 bases; nucleotides not matched to a gene: 6. This chain's CDR3 is CASSPSDRGYTEAFF. The CDR3 coding sequence is TGTGCCAGCAGCCCCTCGGACAGGGGGTACACTGAAGCTTTCTTT.

The chain is built from TRBV11-2 and TRBJ2-1, with a tentative D call TRBD2 (6 bases). V was pared by 5 bases and J by 4 bases, with 18 bases between. The germline CDR1 and CDR2 sequences are SGHAT and FQNNGV. The CDR3 runs 16 residues. Here the CDR3 reads CASSLAHGGPYNEQFF. As DNA, the CDR3 is TGTGCCAGCAGCCTGGCACACGGAGGGCCTTACAATGAGCAGTTCTTC.

The V and J genes are TRBV11-2 and TRBJ2-1, with TRBD1 matching over 7 bases. This CDR3 comprises 12 residues. The germline CDR1 and CDR2 sequences are SGHAT and FQNNGV. With V trimmed by 4 bases and J by 7 bases, 1 base remained unmatched. The CDR3 loop is CASSSRGNEQFF. CDR3 nucleotides: TGTGCCAGCAGCTCCAGGGGGAATGAGCAGTTCTTC.

This sequence joins TRBV5-1 and TRBJ2-7; weak D call: TRBD1 (5 bases). Trimming cost V 4 bases and J 4 bases, with 12 bases left between them. Germline CDR1 and CDR2: SGHRS and YFSETQ. The CDR3 sequence is 13 residues long. The CDR3 here is CASSPDRSYEQYF. DNA of the CDR3: TGCGCCAGCAGCCCCGACAGAAGTTACGAGCAGTACTTC.

Here the CDR3 DNA reads TGTGCCAGCAGTGAACCCTACTATGGCTACACCTTC. Its translation is CASSEPYYGYTF. The rearrangement uses TRBV25-1 and TRBJ1-2; D is unresolved. CDR3 size: 12 residues. Per germline, CDR1 MGHDK and CDR2 SYGVNS. Trimming pared 2 bases from V and 3 bases from J, leaving 4 bases between.

Here the CDR3 reads CASSSLAGSYEQYF. The CDR3 region has the DNA TGTGCCAGCAGTTCCTTAGCGGGCTCCTACGAGCAGTACTTC. The chain recombines TRBV27 with TRBJ2-7, with TRBD2 matching 7 bases. Germline lookup yields CDR1 MNHEY and CDR2 SMNVEV (reference sequence). The CDR3 covers 14 residues. Unmatched junction bases numbered 3, after V lost 4 bases and J lost 0 bases.

This sequence joins TRBV7-2 and TRBJ2-1, with 10 positions matching TRBD2. J gave up 6 bases and V 4 bases, and 6 bases lay outside the gene matches. Germline values: CDR1 SGHTA, CDR2 FQGNSA. This CDR3 is built from 15 residues. The CDR3 nucleotides read TGTGCCAGCAGCTGGAGGCCTAGCGGGAGCAATGAGCAGTTCTTC. Residues: CASSWRPSGSNEQFF.

J is TRBJ2-2 and V is TRBV13; tentative D call: TRBD2 (5 bases). Germline V CDR1 and CDR2: PRHDT, FYEKMQ (reference sequence). The V gene lost 7 bases and the J gene lost 1 base, with 16 bases spanning the gap. The CDR3 is made up of 16 amino acids. DNA of the CDR3: TGTGCCAGCAACATTTATACGCGGGTGAACACCGGGGAGCTGTTTTTT. It yields the protein CASNIYTRVNTGELFF. Based on the CDR3 plus reference TRBV13 and TRBJ2-2, the full variable domain is AAGVIQSPRHLIKEKRETATLKCYPIPRHDTVYWYQQGPGQDPQFLISFYEKMQSDKGSIPDRFSAQQFSDYHSELNMSSLELGDSALYFCASNIYTRVNTGELFFGEGSRLTVL.

The rearrangement uses TRBV9 and TRBJ2-7; D is unresolved. Trimming stripped 1 base from V and 2 bases from J, with 13 bases between. Germline V gene data show CDR1 as SGDLS and CDR2 as YYNGEE. CDR3 length equals 15 residues. The CDR3 sequence: CASSVNAALAYEQYF. The CDR3 nucleotides read TGTGCCAGCAGCGTAAATGCGGCTCTTGCCTACGAGCAGTACTTC.

This clone appeared a few times. The chain carries TRBV5-6 and TRBJ1-1; D is possibly TRBD1 (5 bases). The ends were cut back, 5 bases at V and 6 bases at J, with 14 bases in the middle. Germline V gene lookup returns CDR1 SGHDT and CDR2 YYEEEE. This CDR3 is built from 13 residues. CDR3 nucleotide sequence: TGTGCCAGCAGGTGGGGGGGTGGCCCTGAAGCTTTCTTT. Protein: CASRWGGGPEAFF.

This chain uses TRBV29-1 with TRBJ2-2; the D gene is possibly TRBD1 (6 bases). The CDR3 covers 16 residues. CDR1 and CDR2 (germline): SQVTM, ANQGSEA. V dropped 1 base and J dropped 0 bases, with 12 bases sitting between them. In nucleotides, the CDR3 is TGCAGCGTTGAAGCATGGGACACACCGAACACCGGGGAGCTGTTTTTT. It translates to CSVEAWDTPNTGELFF.

The chain links TRBV6-1 to TRBJ2-5; 8 bases map to TRBD1. Germline trimming cut 2 bases from V and 11 bases from J; bases unmatched to any gene: 16. CDR3 length: 16 residues. Germline values: CDR1 MNHNS, CDR2 SASEGT. CDR3 DNA sequence: TGTGCCAGCAGTGAATTAGAGGGGCAGGGGGCAGGGGAGCAGTACTTC. Translated: CASSELEGQGAGEQYF.

Regarding this clone: Other DNA sequences in the sample encode the same CDR3. V gene TRBV28 combines with J gene TRBJ1-5; possible D gene TRBD1, 5 bases. The V and J ends lost 3 bases and 6 bases respectively, with 9 bases between them. Germline V CDR1 and CDR2: MDHEN, SYDVKM. This CDR3 has 13 residues. CDR3 DNA: TGTGCCAGCAGTTTCCAGGGCTCTCAGCCCCAGCATTTT. Translated, it gives CASSFQGSQPQHF.

V gene TRBV7-9 combines with J gene TRBJ2-3; 12 bases match TRBD2. V lost 2 bases and J lost 4; bases outside the gene matches: 13. Germline CDR1 reads SEHNR; CDR2 reads FQNEAQ (reference sequence). The CDR3 length is 19 residues. The CDR3 reads CASSLSFVGLAGQADTQYF. The CDR3 nucleotides are TGTGCCAGCAGCTTAAGTTTTGTCGGACTAGCGGGACAGGCAGATACGCAGTATTTT.

This clone came up a few times. The rearrangement uses TRBV6-5 and TRBJ1-5, with a possible D match to TRBD1 (5 bases). CDR1 is MNHEY, CDR2 SVGAGI, per germline. The CDR3 sequence is 14 residues long. V shed 2 bases and J shed 7 bases, with 12 bases lying between them. This CDR3 reads CASSYTEGSQPQHF. In DNA, the CDR3 is TGTGCCAGCAGTTACACGGAGGGGTCCCAGCCCCAGCATTTT.